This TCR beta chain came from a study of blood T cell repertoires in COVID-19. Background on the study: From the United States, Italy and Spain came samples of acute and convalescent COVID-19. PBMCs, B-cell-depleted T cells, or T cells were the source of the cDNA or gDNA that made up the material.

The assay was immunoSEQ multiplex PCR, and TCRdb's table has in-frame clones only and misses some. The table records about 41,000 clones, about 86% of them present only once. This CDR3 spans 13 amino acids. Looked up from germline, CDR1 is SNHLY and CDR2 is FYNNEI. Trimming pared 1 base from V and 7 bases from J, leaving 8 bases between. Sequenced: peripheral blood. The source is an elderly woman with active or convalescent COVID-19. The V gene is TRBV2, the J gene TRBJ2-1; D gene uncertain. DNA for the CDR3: TGTGCCAGCAGTGAAGAGGTCGGGAATGAGCAGTTCTTC. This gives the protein CASSEEVGNEQFF.